The 32 T cell receptor beta chains below were found in one sample sequenced in a study of blood T cell repertoires in COVID-19. Profiled with immunoSEQ multiplex PCR; TCRdb holds only in-frame clones, not every one. The table has roughly 260,000 clones, approximately 92% seen once. Sequenced sample: peripheral blood. Receptor source: a person under 35 with COVID-19, enrolled during active disease.

V and J are TRBV28 and TRBJ2-1; D remains ambiguous. This CDR3 has 16 amino acids. V shed 4 bases and J shed 2 bases, with 15 bases lying between them. Germline-derived CDR1 and CDR2 are MDHEN and SYDVKM. The CDR3 sequence: CASSSSQVTTYNEQFF. CDR3 coding DNA: TGTGCCAGCAGTTCGTCCCAGGTGACCACCTACAATGAGCAGTTCTTC. The whole variable domain, remainder taken from reference TRBV28 and TRBJ2-1, is DVKVTQSSRYLVKRTGEKVFLECVQDMDHENMFWYRQDPGLGLRLIYFSYDVKMKEKGDIPEGYSVSREKKERFSLILESASTNQTSMYLCASSSSQVTTYNEQFFGPGTRLTVL.

The J gene is TRBJ2-3, the V gene TRBV7-8; possibly TRBD1 for D (6 bases). V lost 5 bases to trimming and J lost 3 bases, with 21 bases between them. Germline assignment: CDR1 SGHVS and CDR2 FQNEAQ. The CDR3 length is 17 residues. CDR3 sequence reads: CASSPPGQPLRTDTQYF. CDR3 bases: TGTGCCAGCAGCCCACCAGGACAGCCCCTAAGGACAGATACGCAGTATTTT.

The V gene is TRBV19, the J gene TRBJ1-1; tentatively, D is TRBD1 (6 bases). The CDR3 loop spans 15 amino acids. Looked up from germline, CDR1 is LNHDA and CDR2 is SQIVND (reference sequence). V dropped 4 bases and J dropped 6 bases, with 18 bases sitting between them. CDR3 residues: CASSRGLAGGAEAFF. The CDR3 DNA is TGTGCCAGTAGTAGGGGGCTTGCGGGAGGGGCTGAAGCTTTCTTT.

The V call is TRBV24-1, the J call TRBJ2-1, with 9 bases lining up with TRBD1. CDR1 KGHDR and CDR2 SFDVKD come from the germline V gene. The CDR3 spans 15 residues. The V segment lost 9 bases and the J segment 3 bases; nucleotides outside the gene matches: 8. CDR3: CATGARGQGYNEQFF. In DNA form, the CDR3 reads TGTGCCACCGGCGCCCGGGGACAGGGCTACAATGAGCAGTTCTTC.

This clone was counted once. V usage is TRBV27 and J usage is TRBJ1-1, with D hard to call. V lost 3 bases and J 5 bases, leaving 16 bases between the germline ends. CDR1 and CDR2 (germline): MNHEY, SMNVEV (reference sequence). The CDR3 is 15 residues long. DNA for the CDR3: TGTGCCAGCAGTTTTAATTCTCTGGGAGGGACTGAAGCTTTCTTT. It encodes CASSFNSLGGTEAFF.

This chain uses TRBV4-3 with TRBJ2-7; tentatively, D is TRBD2 (7 bases). CDR3 size: 19 residues. Germline V gene data show CDR1 as LGHNA and CDR2 as YSLEER. V gave up 0 bases and J gave up 0 bases, with 21 bases separating them. The CDR3 here is CASSQEARGAGSSSYEQYF. CDR3 bases: TGCGCCAGCAGCCAAGAAGCTCGGGGGGCGGGATCAAGCTCCTACGAGCAGTACTTC.

As concerns this clone: The sample contains more than one DNA sequence encoding this CDR3. The genes are TRBV12-3 or TRBV12-4 and TRBJ2-7; D is perhaps TRBD2 (6 bases). The V end lost 3 bases, the J end lost 7 bases, and 7 bases lay between the germline ends. This CDR3 contains 11 residues. CDR3 coding DNA: TGTGCCAGCAGTTTCGGGGGTGAGCAGTACTTC. It yields the protein CASSFGGEQYF.

V and J are TRBV19 and TRBJ1-5; 7 nucleotides line up with TRBD1. The junction had 6 bases not matched to a gene; V was cut back by 8 bases and J by 2 bases. The CDR3 is 14 residues long. Germline CDR1 reads LNHDA; CDR2 reads SQIVND (reference sequence). DNA of the CDR3: TGTGCCAGTCATAGGGGGCTCGGCAATCAGCCCCAGCATTTT. It specifies CASHRGLGNQPQHF.

The V and J genes are TRBV5-1 and TRBJ1-6; tentatively, D is TRBD1 (6 bases). From germline, CDR1 is SGHRS and CDR2 YFSETQ. CDR3 length: 15 residues. V lost 3 bases and J 10 bases, leaving 17 bases between the germline ends. CDR3 amino acids: CASSSNGQWDSPLHF. CDR3 coding DNA: TGCGCCAGCAGCTCGAACGGACAGTGGGACTCACCCCTCCACTTT.

This chain uses TRBV9 with TRBJ2-1, with TRBD2 as a possible D gene (6 bases). This CDR3 spans 16 amino acids. The germline V gene has CDR1 SGDLS and CDR2 YYNGEE. The ends were cut back, 4 bases at V and 0 bases at J, with 14 bases in the middle. CDR3 region: CASSPPGDFSYNEQFF. The CDR3 bases are TGTGCCAGCAGCCCCCCCGGGGACTTCTCCTACAATGAGCAGTTCTTC.

This chain uses TRBV9 with TRBJ2-3; 7 bases map to TRBD2. The CDR3 loop spans 18 amino acids. V shed 4 bases, J shed 2 bases, and the junction held 16 bases outside the gene matches. The V gene's germline CDR1 is SGDLS and CDR2 YYNGEE. Here the CDR3 DNA reads TGTGCCAGCAGCCTGAATGGTCGGGTAGCGGGTCTCACAGATACGCAGTATTTT. It codes for CASSLNGRVAGLTDTQYF.

J is TRBJ2-7 and V is TRBV5-1, with 9 positions matching TRBD2. Germline CDR1 SGHRS, CDR2 YFSETQ. Trimming removed 5 bases from V and 3 bases from J; junction bases left unmatched: 6. The CDR3 loop spans 14 amino acids. The CDR3 DNA reads TGCGCCAGCAGGTACGCTAGCGGGAACTACGAGCAGTACTTC. Translation gives CASRYASGNYEQYF. The full variable domain, rest sourced from reference TRBV5-1 and TRBJ2-7, is KAGVTQTPRYLIKTRGQQVTLSCSPISGHRSVSWYQQTPGQGLQFLFEYFSETQRNKGNFPGRFSGRQFSNSRSEMNVSTLELGDSALYLCASRYASGNYEQYFGPGTRLTVT.

The rearrangement links TRBV19 to TRBJ1-5; D is unclear. This CDR3 spans 14 amino acids. Trimming took 4 bases from V and 0 from J, leaving 7 bases between them. The germline gives CDR1 LNHDA, CDR2 SQIVND (reference sequence). The chain's CDR3 is CASSNSYSNQPQHF. The CDR3 coding sequence is TGTGCCAGTAGTAACAGTTATAGCAATCAGCCCCAGCATTTT. Together with reference TRBV19 and TRBJ1-5, the CDR3 gives the full variable domain: DGGITQSPKYLFRKEGQNVTLSCEQNLNHDAMYWYRQDPGQGLRLIYYSQIVNDFQKGDIAEGYSVSREKKESFPLTVTSAQKNPTAFYLCASSNSYSNQPQHFGDGTRLSIL.

This clone was observed a handful of times. The chain couples TRBV5-1 to TRBJ1-6; D is perhaps TRBD1 (6 bases). The germline gives CDR1 SGHRS, CDR2 YFSETQ. V dropped 0 bases and J dropped 6 bases, with 13 bases sitting between them. The CDR3 contains 16 residues. The CDR3 is CASSLEPTGGNSPLHF. CDR3 in DNA: TGCGCCAGCAGCTTGGAGCCGACAGGTGGTAATTCACCCCTCCACTTT.

This chain links TRBV10-3 with TRBJ2-3; 12 nucleotides line up with TRBD2. The CDR3 loop spans 19 amino acids. J gave up 4 bases and V 4 bases, and 15 bases lay outside the gene matches. In germline, CDR1 is ENHRY, CDR2 SYGVKD. CDR3 loop: CAISGQVLAGGPGADTQYF. As DNA, the CDR3 is TGTGCCATCAGTGGCCAGGTGCTAGCGGGAGGGCCAGGGGCAGATACGCAGTATTTT.

The chain joins TRBV7-2 to TRBJ2-7; TRBD2 agrees at 10 bases. The germline gives CDR1 SGHTA, CDR2 FQGNSA. V was clipped by 4 bases and J by 1 base; unmatched bases: 4. The CDR3 is 15 amino acids. The CDR3 region is CASSSGLAVSYEQYF. In DNA form, the CDR3 reads TGTGCCAGCAGCTCAGGACTAGCGGTATCCTACGAGCAGTACTTC. The full variable domain, completed using reference TRBV7-2 and TRBJ2-7, is GAGVSQSPSNKVTEKGKDVELRCDPISGHTALYWYRQSLGQGLEFLIYFQGNSAPDKSGLPSDRFSAERTGGSVSTLTIQRTQQEDSAVYLCASSSGLAVSYEQYFGPGTRLTVT.

The chain uses TRBV27 and TRBJ1-2; TRBD1 is a possible D gene (5 bases). The CDR3 length is 17 residues. Between the trimmed V and J ends, which lost 4 bases and 5 bases, there was a span of 23 bases. Per the germline V gene, CDR1 is MNHEY and CDR2 is SMNVEV (reference sequence). The CDR3 nucleotides are TGTGCCAGCAGTTCTCGGGACTTGGCAGCCTTTCTTTATGGCTACACCTTC. It yields the protein CASSSRDLAAFLYGYTF.

The chain employs TRBV13 and TRBJ2-5, with 7 bases fitting TRBD1. CDR1 and CDR2 from the germline V gene are PRHDT and FYEKMQ (reference sequence). This CDR3 contains 14 residues. Unmatched junction bases numbered 6, after V lost 5 bases and J lost 3 bases. The CDR3 loop reads CASSKRDSEETQYF. As DNA, the CDR3 is TGTGCCAGCAGCAAAAGGGACAGCGAAGAGACCCAGTACTTC.

This sequence joins TRBV29-1 and TRBJ2-1; 11 nucleotides match TRBD2. The CDR3 length is 13 residues. V lost 7 bases to trimming and J lost 5 bases; unmatched junction nucleotides: 4. Germline V gene lookup returns CDR1 SQVTM and CDR2 ANQGSEA. CDR3 loop: CSAPTSGNNEQFF. In DNA form, the CDR3 reads TGCAGCGCGCCGACTAGCGGGAACAATGAGCAGTTCTTC.

The genes are TRBV27 and TRBJ2-5; 9 bases are a match to TRBD2. V shed 4 bases and J 5 bases; nucleotides not matched to a gene: 8. CDR3 size: 15 residues. Germline V lookup: CDR1 MNHEY, CDR2 SMNVEV (reference sequence). Here the CDR3 DNA reads TGTGCCAGCAGTTCCTTAGCGGGGGTACGGGAGACCCAGTACTTC. Translating gives CASSSLAGVRETQYF.

V and J are TRBV7-2 and TRBJ1-6; weak D call: TRBD1 (5 bases). Germline V gene sequence: CDR1 SGHTA, CDR2 FQGNSA. This CDR3 spans 19 amino acids. With 3 bases removed from V and 0 bases from J, the gap between germline ends came to 18 bases. CDR3 DNA sequence: TGTGCCAGCAGCTTTTCAGACAGATTTTCCCGCTCCTATAATTCACCCCTCCACTTT. Translated: CASSFSDRFSRSYNSPLHF.

The J gene is TRBJ2-5, the V gene TRBV6-5, with 8 bases that match TRBD2. CDR1 is MNHEY, CDR2 SVGAGI, per germline. V lost 6 bases, J lost 5 bases, and 8 bases stayed unmatched. The CDR3 runs 14 residues. The CDR3 DNA sequence: TGTGCCAGCAGGCCACCGGGACTAGATGAGACCCAGTACTTC. Translation: CASRPPGLDETQYF.

The chain joins TRBV5-5 to TRBJ1-2, with a possible D match to TRBD1 (6 bases). V shed 0 bases and J shed 8 bases, with 20 bases lying between them. This CDR3 spans 16 amino acids. CDR1 is SGHKS and CDR2 is YYEKEE in the germline V gene (reference sequence). CDR3 nucleotides: TGTGCCAGCAGCTTGGGCAGGGGCATAACGACGGTCGGCTACACCTTC. This translates into CASSLGRGITTVGYTF.

This sequence joins TRBV6-5 and TRBJ2-1; 7 nucleotides line up with TRBD1. CDR1 and CDR2 from the germline V gene are MNHEY and SVGAGI. V lost 2 bases, J lost 5 bases, and 6 bases stayed unmatched. The CDR3 runs to 15 residues. The CDR3 sequence: CASSYGATGDNEQFF. The CDR3 region has the DNA TGTGCCAGCAGTTACGGCGCTACAGGGGACAATGAGCAGTTCTTC.

The rearrangement joins TRBV5-4 to TRBJ2-3; 10 nucleotides line up with TRBD2. V was clipped by 4 bases and J by 6 bases; unmatched bases: 8. Germline CDR1 and CDR2: SGHNT and YYREEE (reference sequence). The CDR3 loop spans 15 amino acids. The CDR3 region is CASSAALAGEDTQYF. The CDR3 DNA follows: TGTGCCAGCAGCGCGGCGCTAGCGGGAGAGGATACGCAGTATTTT.

The rearrangement uses TRBV30 and TRBJ2-6; the D is unclear. This CDR3 has 17 residues. The V end was cut by 3 bases, the J end by 0 bases, with 15 bases between. CDR1 is GTSNPN, CDR2 SVGIG, per germline (reference sequence). The DNA of the CDR3 is TGTGCCTGGAGGCCGGGTTACCCCTACTCTGGGGCCAACGTCCTGACTTTC. The encoded protein is CAWRPGYPYSGANVLTF.

The V call is TRBV2, the J call TRBJ1-2, with D hard to call. Trimming shortened V by 5 bases and J by 2 bases, and 15 bases separated the two germline ends. The CDR3 consists of 15 residues. Germline lookup yields CDR1 SNHLY and CDR2 FYNNEI. CDR3 DNA: TGTGCCAGCAGTCGAGCGTGGGGAGCGAACTATGGCTACACCTTC. Its translation is CASSRAWGANYGYTF.

V usage is TRBV7-8 and J usage is TRBJ2-7; no reliable D call. The CDR3 extends over 12 amino acids. CDR1 is SGHVS and CDR2 is FQNEAQ in the germline V gene. The ends were cut back, 5 bases at V and 0 bases at J, with 5 bases in the middle. CDR3 coding DNA: TGTGCCAGCAGCCCCCGCTCCTACGAGCAGTACTTC. This translates into CASSPRSYEQYF.

V gene TRBV28 combines with J gene TRBJ2-5, with 10 nucleotides matching TRBD1. Trimming took 5 bases from V and 4 from J; bases not matched to a gene: 7. CDR3 length: 15 amino acids. Germline V gives CDR1 MDHEN, CDR2 SYDVKM. CDR3: CASSLETGGSETQYF. CDR3 coding DNA: TGTGCCAGCAGTCTCGAGACAGGGGGCTCAGAGACCCAGTACTTC. Drawing the rest from reference TRBV28 and TRBJ2-5, the complete variable domain is DVKVTQSSRYLVKRTGEKVFLECVQDMDHENMFWYRQDPGLGLRLIYFSYDVKMKEKGDIPEGYSVSREKKERFSLILESASTNQTSMYLCASSLETGGSETQYFGPGTRLLVL.

This clone was detected a few times. Within the sample, other DNA sequences also encode this same CDR3. The J gene is TRBJ1-1, the V gene TRBV7-2; D ambiguous. The CDR3 has 13 amino acids. CDR1 is SGHTA and CDR2 is FQGNSA in the germline V gene. The V gene lost 3 bases and the J gene lost 3 bases, with 8 bases spanning the gap. The CDR3, as DNA: TGTGCCAGCAGCTTTACGGGTGACACTGAAGCTTTCTTT. This codes for CASSFTGDTEAFF.

The gene calls are TRBV10-3 and TRBJ1-1; D uncertain. The CDR3 is 14 residues long. V shed 7 bases and J shed 5 bases, with 17 bases lying between them. Germline lookup yields CDR1 ENHRY and CDR2 SYGVKD. The chain's CDR3 is CAIKGGGVGTEAFF. CDR3 DNA: TGTGCCATCAAGGGTGGCGGGGTAGGGACTGAAGCTTTCTTT.

This chain links TRBV3-1 (or the pseudogene TRBV3-2) with TRBJ2-2; D gene uncertain. The V end was cut by 8 bases, the J end by 5 bases, with 12 bases between. Germline V gene data show CDR1 as LGHDT and CDR2 as YNNKEL (reference sequence). CDR3 length: 13 residues. The CDR3 DNA reads as TGTGCCAGCGGGCCCGCGAGAACCGGGGAGCTGTTTTTT. This encodes CASGPARTGELFF.